The TCR beta chain under discussion was sequenced for a study of blood T cell repertoires in COVID-19. Study at large: There were acute and convalescent COVID-19 samples, and they came from the United States, Italy and Spain.

Sequencing used immunoSEQ multiplex PCR; TCRdb keeps in-frame clones, though not all of them. This table has about 150,000 clones, 70% to 90% appearing once. Germline-derived CDR1 and CDR2 are MDHEN and SYDVKM. The CDR3 runs 14 residues. V lost 6 bases, J lost 14 bases, and 14 bases stayed unmatched. Sequencing used peripheral blood. The chain uses TRBV28 and TRBJ1-4; TRBD1 matches 8 bases. This receptor was taken from a human donor in a cohort sampled during active COVID-19. CDR3 in amino acids: CASRGQGQAKGLFF. The DNA of the CDR3 is TGTGCCAGCAGAGGACAGGGCCAAGCTAAAGGTCTGTTTTTT.